This T cell receptor beta chain was identified in a study of T cells in Graves' hyperthyroidism and ophthalmopathy (dated by TCRdb to about 2019). Regarding the study in general: Peripheral blood samples were taken at the time of initial diagnosis, prior to any treatment. To identify TCR V-J signatures that set the groups apart, the researchers used a discovery cohort of 95 to 100 patients, made up of fewer than 50 with Graves' ophthalmopathy and some 55 with stable Graves' hyperthyroidism. Whether ophthalmopathy could be predicted prospectively was tested in an independent validation cohort made up of approximately 19 hyperthyroidism patients plus 17 patients who later progressed to ophthalmopathy. The roughly 100 discovery patients were randomly divided into training and test sets at a 7:3 ratio. The study also compared thyroid tissue and blood T-cell repertoires from 5 to 7 Graves' hyperthyroidism patients. Once sampling was done, hyperthyroidism patients were given methimazole at a starting dose of 30 mg daily, whereas ophthalmopathy patients were given high-dose intravenous methylprednisolone. TCR Vbeta CDR3 sequencing of 140 or so peripheral blood samples (about 45 ophthalmopathy, 75 hyperthyroidism and some 17 progressor patients) is reported in the paper.

Findings and caveats that apply to the study as a whole: In validation, the model predicted progression to ophthalmopathy a median of about 6.5 months before onset, with approximately 70% sensitivity and just under 75% specificity. Blood samples also contained most of the expanded thyroid clonotypes (frequency above 0.001), which suggests that blood repertoires may reflect thyroid immune responses. Sample size was not statistically predetermined, and blinding of investigators to group allocation was not performed. A model built on a 13 V-J signature distinguished ophthalmopathy from stable hyperthyroidism, reaching 85% to 90% sensitivity and around 81% specificity in cross-validation and 80%/75% in testing.

CDR1 and CDR2 are read off the germline V gene as SGHTA and FQGNSA. At the junction V is shortened by 1 base and J by 8 bases, with 10 bases in between. Its CDR3 holds 13 amino acids, cysteine through phenylalanine. Left in the record is the CDR3 DNA by itself, 39 bases read in frame from the first base. The TCR beta CDR3 regions were amplified from the RNA transcripts. The first round of RT-PCR for the TCR CDR3 was performed with the HTBI primer set and the Qiagen OneStep RT-PCR kit. The libraries were constructed in a second round of multiplex PCR and then size-selected and purified. Sequencing of the libraries was done on an Illumina HiSeq2000 using paired-end 100 bp reads. In the authors' own workflow: SOAPnuke was used to process the raw data, throwing out any read that contained adapters or uncalled bases, had a mean Phred below 15, or lacked an exact constant-primer or identifier match. High-quality paired reads were merged using COPE v1.2.5, and each unique nucleotide sequence was defined as a clonotype. MiTCR v1.1 was used to align the clonotypes against IMGT TRBV, TRBD and TRBJ reference segments. The analysis included only V-J combinations with a frequency above 0.0001, which together covered around 99% of the repertoires. A TCS score was defined as the ratio between F50 (clonal expansion) and ExV (chaos), using BLOSUM62-based TCRdist between CDR3 peptides within each V-J. Welch's t-statistics and random forest reduced 500 to 550 V-J features to roughly 13, which were used in a naive Bayes classifier (R e1071). Using fastp trimming at Q25 and MiXCR clonotype assembly, TCRdb reanalyzed the public sequencing data and kept in-frame beta chains. Each record represents a unique CDR3 protein, reported with the most common genes and DNA among its rows. These V and J calls originate from TCRdb's pipeline instead of the authors' own analysis. This sample lists hundreds of thousands of distinct CDR3 sequences; approximately 23% were detected once. Clones ranked in the top ten supply under 55% of the sample.

This clonotype was recorded a few times. Its cognate antigen has yet to be identified. There are no base qualities to consult, and no much larger clone falls within one base. Ophthalmopathy patients had moderately to severely active disease, Clinical Activity Score of at least 3, NOSPECS grade of at least 4, and duration under 3 months. The study excluded patients with uncontrolled infections, other autoimmune diseases, pregnancy or lactation. Diagnoses were based on clinical symptoms, serum thyroxine and TRAb, thyroid ultrasound and orbital computed tomography. PBMCs were separated from 8 to 10 ml of fresh peripheral blood using Ficoll-Paque density gradient centrifugation. Trizol reagent was used to extract total RNA, and RNA quality was then checked on an Agilent 2100 Bioanalyzer.

The chain links TRBV7-2 with TRBJ2-3, with the D call perhaps TRBD1 or TRBD2, as 6 bases match in each case. This receptor was obtained from a woman between 65 and 79 years old with Graves' ophthalmopathy. Source material: blood. The DNA sequence is given as TGTGCCAGCAGCTTAGTTGGGGGGCCTACGCAGTATTTT. It translates to CASSLVGGPTQYF.